This entry features one T cell receptor beta chain sequence. Its target is unknown. Germline values: CDR1 MGHRA, CDR2 YSYEKL. CDR3 length: 17 amino acids. Trimming took off 5 bases at V and 2 bases at J, with 20 bases between the two ends. 60 Vbeta and 13 Jbeta primers were used in PCR. Only in-frame clones appear in the TCRdb table, and some are missing; sequencing was by immunoSEQ multiplex PCR. The sample has 150,000 to 200,000 clones, around 81% seen once. These data originate in a study of cytomegalovirus exposure and HLA in healthy donors. Overall study results and limits: Common viral pathogens seemed, in a later analysis, to connect with several of the most significant clusters. Earlier analysis found most TCR beta V segments productive about 87% or about 30% of the time.

The sequence came from a man between 18 and 35 years old in good health and CMV-seronegative. The V gene is TRBV4-1, the J gene TRBJ2-3; D might be TRBD2 (5 bases). Sequencing used PBMCs. This CDR3 is CASSDTAPLAYTDTQYF. The CDR3 coding sequence is TGCGCCAGCAGCGACACGGCCCCTCTAGCCTACACAGATACGCAGTATTTT.